The entry below gives a single TCR beta chain sequence along with its context. The ends were cut back, 6 bases at V and 4 bases at J, with 16 bases in the middle. The CDR3 covers 14 residues. CDR1 and CDR2 from the germline V gene are MNHEY and SVGAGI. The data are from a study of blood T cell repertoires in COVID-19. Study in general: There were acute and convalescent COVID-19 samples, and they came from the United States, Italy and Spain.

Original handling: Amplification with reference gene primers provided the estimates of nucleated cell counts. TCRdb's table, derived via immunoSEQ multiplex PCR, lists solely in-frame clones and lacks some. V, J and clone size are those of that table, while D and trimming were read from the DNA. This table holds roughly 430,000 clones, 70% to 90% found once. This study enrolled people aged about 18 to 100 from approximately 25 US geographic areas. Participants had their cohort set by participant-reported clinical history. This receptor was obtained from a woman aged 40-49 years with acute COVID-19. What was sequenced was PBMCs or T cells enriched from blood (not recorded which). The chain uses TRBV6-5 and TRBJ2-7; a weak D match, TRBD1 (7 bases). CDR3 loop: CASRGRTGSYEQYF. The CDR3 DNA reads TGTGCCAGCAGGGGGAGGACAGGATCTTACGAGCAGTACTTC.